This T cell receptor beta chain was retrieved from a study of shared clonotypes between healthy human individuals. CD45RO-negative cells were positively selected for CCR7, leaving out terminally differentiated effector memory CD45RA+ cells. Data came from immunoSEQ multiplex PCR; TCRdb stores just in-frame clones and leaves some out. The table records approximately 740,000 clones, around 92% of them present only once. The CDR3 sequence is 15 residues long. Trimming cost V 3 bases and J 6 bases, with 14 bases left between them. Germline CDR1 reads WNHNN; CDR2 reads SYGVQD (reference sequence). The V call is TRBV10-1, the J call TRBJ2-2, with a possible D match to TRBD1 (5 bases). Input material: naive CD8+ T cells sorted from blood. The clonotype comes from a young man in good health. The CDR3 loop is CASSEVAGPPGELFF. In DNA, the CDR3 is TGCGCCAGCAGTGAAGTGGCAGGGCCTCCCGGGGAGCTGTTTTTT.